Described below is a single T cell receptor beta chain sequence and its context. The sample contains more than one DNA sequence encoding this CDR3. The data were taken from a study of memory CD4+ T cells and cytomegalovirus serostatus. The wider study: This sample comes from healthy Belgian adults, 9 CMV seropositive, about 23 seronegative.

Trimming left V 2 bases short and J 8 bases short, with 16 bases between. This CDR3 comprises 15 residues. Per germline, CDR1 SGHTA and CDR2 FQGNSA. Sequencing was performed with immunoSEQ multiplex PCR; in TCRdb, only in-frame clones are kept and a portion is missing. The table lists around 44,000 clones, around 80% of them singletons, with around 0.6% in the top ten. Single viable CD3+CD4+CD8-CD45RO+ cells were sorted as the memory CD4+ T cells. Serostatus was set by detecting CMV pp150, pp28, p38, p52 IgG. This clonotype was sampled from an adult in good health and CMV-seronegative. The chain uses TRBV7-2 and TRBJ2-1; D tentatively reads TRBD1 or TRBD2 (5 bases each). What was sequenced was memory CD4+ T cells from blood. The DNA of the CDR3 is TGTGCCAGCAGCTTAAGGGGAGCGGTTACGGATGAGCAGTTCTTC. This translates into CASSLRGAVTDEQFF.